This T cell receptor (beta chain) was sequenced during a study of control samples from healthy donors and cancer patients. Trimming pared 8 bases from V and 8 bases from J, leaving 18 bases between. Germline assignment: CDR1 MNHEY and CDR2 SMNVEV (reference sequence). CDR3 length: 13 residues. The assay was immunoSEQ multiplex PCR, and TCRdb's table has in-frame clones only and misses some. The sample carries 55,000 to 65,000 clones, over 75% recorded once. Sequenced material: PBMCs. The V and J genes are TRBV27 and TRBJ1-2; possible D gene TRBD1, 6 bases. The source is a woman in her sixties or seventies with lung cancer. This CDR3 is CASRNRAIGGYTF. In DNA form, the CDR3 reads TGTGCCAGCCGGAACAGGGCGATAGGGGGCTACACCTTC.